One and the same sample provided the 7 T cell receptor beta chains below, sequenced in a study of cytomegalovirus exposure and HLA in healthy donors. The PCR contained 60 Vbeta and 13 Jbeta primers. Repertoires were generated with immunoSEQ multiplex PCR, while TCRdb's copy carries only in-frame clones and drops some. The repertoire includes over 100,000 clones, approximately 87% of them detected once, and approximately 1.4% sits in the top ten. The sample comprised PBMCs. These receptors were collected from a man aged 35 to 55 in good health and CMV-seronegative.

J is TRBJ2-1 and V is TRBV6-6, with D possibly matching TRBD2 (6 bases). The CDR3 has 15 residues. V lost 5 bases to trimming and J lost 2 bases, with 13 bases between them. CDR1 is MNHNY and CDR2 is SVGAGI in the germline V gene (reference sequence). For the CDR3, the DNA is TGTGCCAGCAGTGTAGCGGATGCGCCCTACAATGAGCAGTTCTTC. It encodes CASSVADAPYNEQFF.

This rearrangement joins TRBV9 to TRBJ2-1, with 8 bases fitting TRBD2. The CDR3 loop spans 15 amino acids. Germline V gene lookup returns CDR1 SGDLS and CDR2 YYNGEE. The V and J ends lost 4 bases and 2 bases, in that order; junction bases with no gene match: 5. The chain's CDR3 is CASSPSGSAYNEQFF. The CDR3 DNA reads TGTGCCAGCAGCCCCAGCGGGAGCGCCTACAATGAGCAGTTCTTC.

This clone was found a few times. The chain carries TRBV4-2 and TRBJ1-2; possible D gene TRBD1, 5 bases. CDR1 is LGHNA and CDR2 is YNFKEQ in the germline V gene. The V gene lost 0 bases and the J gene lost 6 bases, with 8 bases spanning the gap. The CDR3 is 13 amino acids. In nucleotides, the CDR3 is TGTGCCAGCAGCCAAGAATTAGGGGATGGCTACACCTTC. This codes for CASSQELGDGYTF.

The V call is TRBV9, the J call TRBJ2-3; 10 bases agree with TRBD2. This CDR3 has 21 amino acids. The trim removed 1 base at V and 2 bases at J, leaving 19 bases unmatched. Germline assignment: CDR1 SGDLS and CDR2 YYNGEE. CDR3 loop: CASSVPGWTGTSESYTDTQYF. CDR3 bases: TGTGCCAGCAGCGTACCCGGATGGACCGGGACTAGCGAATCGTACACAGATACGCAGTATTTT. Together with reference TRBV9 and TRBJ2-3, the CDR3 gives the full variable domain: DSGVTQTPKHLITATGQRVTLRCSPRSGDLSVYWYQQSLDQGLQFLIQYYNGEERAKGNILERFSAQQFPDLHSELNLSSLELGDSALYFCASSVPGWTGTSESYTDTQYFGPGTRLTVL.

This clone was seen a single time. The chain is built from TRBV4-3 and TRBJ2-3, with a tentative D call TRBD2 (7 bases). There are 16 residues in the CDR3. CDR1 and CDR2 from the germline V gene are LGHNA and YSLEER. The V end lost 0 bases, the J end lost 3 bases, and 13 bases lay between the germline ends. CDR3 coding DNA: TGCGCCAGCAGCCAAGATAGGGGGGGTCAGACAGATACGCAGTATTTT. Translating it yields CASSQDRGGQTDTQYF.

V usage is TRBV7-9 and J usage is TRBJ2-3; TRBD2 aligns across 7 bases. Germline values: CDR1 SEHNR, CDR2 FQNEAQ (reference sequence). J lost 1 base, V lost 2 bases, and 0 bases had no gene match. This CDR3 region has 14 residues. CDR3 protein: CASSLTSGTDTQYF. CDR3 in DNA: TGTGCCAGCAGCTTAACTAGCGGCACAGATACGCAGTATTTT.

The CDR3 bases are TGTGCCAGCAGCTCCTCAACGGGGGACTACGAGCAGTACTTC. It encodes CASSSSTGDYEQYF. The rearrangement joins TRBV5-4 to TRBJ2-7; a weak D match, TRBD2 (6 bases). V lost 3 bases, J lost 3 bases, and 13 bases lay in between. This CDR3 region has 14 residues. The germline V gene has CDR1 SGHNT and CDR2 YYREEE (reference sequence).